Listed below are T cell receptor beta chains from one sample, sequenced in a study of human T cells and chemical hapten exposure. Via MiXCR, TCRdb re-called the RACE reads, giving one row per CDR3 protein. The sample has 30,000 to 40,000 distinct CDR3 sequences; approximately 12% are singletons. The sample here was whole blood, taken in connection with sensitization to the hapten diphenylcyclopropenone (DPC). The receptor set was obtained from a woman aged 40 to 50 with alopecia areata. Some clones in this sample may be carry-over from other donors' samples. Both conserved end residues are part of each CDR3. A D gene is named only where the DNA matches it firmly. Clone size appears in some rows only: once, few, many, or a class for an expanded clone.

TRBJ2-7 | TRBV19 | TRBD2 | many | TGTGCCAGTAGTATCGTTCTAGCGGGAGCCTACGAGCAGTACTTC | CASSIVLAGAYEQYF
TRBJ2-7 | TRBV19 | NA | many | TGTGCCAGTAGTCCCCTCGGGGGCTTAACCTACGAGCAGTACTTC | CASSPLGGLTYEQYF
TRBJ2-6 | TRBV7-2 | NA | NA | TGTGCCAGCAGCTTCGCCAGTTTCTCTGGGGCCAACGTCCTGACTTTC | CASSFASFSGANVLTF
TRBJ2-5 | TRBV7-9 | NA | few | TGTGCCAGCAGCTTAAGGGGTAGCGCTCAAGAGACCCAGTACTTC | CASSLRGSAQETQYF
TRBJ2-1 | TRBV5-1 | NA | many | TGCGCCAGCAGCGTCGGGGGCTCCTACAATGAGCAGTTCTTC | CASSVGGSYNEQFF
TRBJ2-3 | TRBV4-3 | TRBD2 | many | TGCGCCAGCAGCCAAGATCAAGGTGCGGGACTAGCGGGGATACTAGCTAGCACAGATACGCAGTATTTT | CASSQDQGAGLAGILASTDTQYF
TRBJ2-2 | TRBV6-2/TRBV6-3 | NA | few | TGTGCCAGCAGTTACGCCGGGGAGCTGTTTTTT | CASSYAGELFF
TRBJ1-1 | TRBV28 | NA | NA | TGTGCCAGCAGTCCTGAGGGACGGAGGGCTTTCTTT | CASSPEGRRAFF
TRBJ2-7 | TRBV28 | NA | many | TGTGCCAGCTCTGATAGATACGAGCAGTACTTC | CASSDRYEQYF
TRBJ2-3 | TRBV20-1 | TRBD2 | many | TGCAGTGCTAGACCAACTAGCGGAAGGGGCACAGATACGCAGTATTTT | CSARPTSGRGTDTQYF
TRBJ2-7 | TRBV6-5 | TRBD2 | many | TGTGCCAGCAGTTATCTCACTAGCGGGAGGGCCTACGAGCAGTACTTC | CASSYLTSGRAYEQYF
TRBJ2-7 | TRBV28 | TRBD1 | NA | TGTGCCAGCAAGACAGGGTTGGGGATTTACGAGCAGTACTTC | CASKTGLGIYEQYF
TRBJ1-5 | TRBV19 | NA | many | TGTGCCAGCACCGAACAGGATTATAGCAATCAGCCCCAGCATTTT | CASTEQDYSNQPQHF
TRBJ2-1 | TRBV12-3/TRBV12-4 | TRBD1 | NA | TGTGCCAGCAGTTTTCCGGGACAGGGCAAAAATGAGCAGTTCTTC | CASSFPGQGKNEQFF
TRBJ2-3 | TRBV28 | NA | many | TGTGCCAGCGAATCGGTCACAGATACGCAGTATTTT | CASESVTDTQYF
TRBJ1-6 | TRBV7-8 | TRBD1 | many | TGTGCCAGCAGCCAGACAGGGGCAAATTCACCCCTCCACTTT | CASSQTGANSPLHF
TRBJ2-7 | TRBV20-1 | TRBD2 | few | TGCAGTGCTAGAGAAAGCTTAGAGCGGGGGGGAAACTACGAGCAGTACTTC | CSARESLERGGNYEQYF
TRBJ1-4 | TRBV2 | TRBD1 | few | TGTGCCAGCACCTCGGACAGGCTCCAAAAACTGTTTTTT | CASTSDRLQKLFF
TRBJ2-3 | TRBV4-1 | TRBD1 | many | TGCGCCGACAGGGGTGATACGCAGTATTTT | CADRGDTQYF
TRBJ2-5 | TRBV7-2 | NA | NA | TGTGCCAGCAGCCTAGCCCACGACCAGTACTTC | CASSLAHDQYF
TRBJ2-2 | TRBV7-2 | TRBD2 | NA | TGTGCCAGCAGCTCCCGACTAGCGGGGGTAAACACCGGGGAGCTGTTTTTT | CASSSRLAGVNTGELFF
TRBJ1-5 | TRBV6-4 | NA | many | TGTGCCAGCAGTGACCTCATTGGCAATGGGGGTCAGCCCCAGCATTTT | CASSDLIGNGGQPQHF
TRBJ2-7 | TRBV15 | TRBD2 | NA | TGTGCCACCAGCAGCGGACTAGCGGACTACGAGCAGTACTTC | CATSSGLADYEQYF
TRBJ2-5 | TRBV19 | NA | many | TGTGCCAGTAGTCTGGCGCCTAGCATCGGTGAGACCCAGTACTTC | CASSLAPSIGETQYF
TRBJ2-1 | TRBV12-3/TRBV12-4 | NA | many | TGTGCCAGCAGTCTGACAGGAGGAGGCTACAATGAGCAGTTCTTC | CASSLTGGGYNEQFF
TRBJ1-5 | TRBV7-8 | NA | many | TGTGCCAGCAGCTATATGGCGATCGGTCAGCCCCAGCATTTT | CASSYMAIGQPQHF
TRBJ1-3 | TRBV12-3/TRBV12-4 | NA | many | TGTGCCACCGGACCCTCCTCTGGAAACACCATATATTTT | CATGPSSGNTIYF
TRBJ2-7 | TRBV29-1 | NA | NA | TGCAGCGTAGCGACAGTTGGGTACTACGAGCAGTACTTC | CSVATVGYYEQYF
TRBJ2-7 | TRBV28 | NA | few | TGTGCCAGCAGTTTGGTGCAGAGCTCCTACGAGCAGTACTTC | CASSLVQSSYEQYF
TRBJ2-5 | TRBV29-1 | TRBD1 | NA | TGCAGCGTTGAAGAAGGAGAGTACAGGGGGACTTCTTATCAAGAGACCCAGTACTTC | CSVEEGEYRGTSYQETQYF
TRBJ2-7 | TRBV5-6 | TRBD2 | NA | TGTGCCAGCAGCCCGGGACTAGCGGGCTACGAGCAGTACTTC | CASSPGLAGYEQYF
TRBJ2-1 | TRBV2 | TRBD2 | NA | TGTGCCAGCAGTGACCTAGCGGGAGGCCCCAACTTATACAATGAGCAGTTCTTC | CASSDLAGGPNLYNEQFF
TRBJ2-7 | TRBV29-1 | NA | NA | TGCAGCGTTGTTGACCGGCGAGGGCAGTACTTC | CSVVDRRGQYF
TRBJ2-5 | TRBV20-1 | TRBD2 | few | TGCAGTGCACCGACTAGCGGGGGGGCAGGAGAGACCCAGTACTTC | CSAPTSGGAGETQYF
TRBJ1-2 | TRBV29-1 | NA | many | TGCAGCGCATCCGAGGATGGCTACACCTTC | CSASEDGYTF
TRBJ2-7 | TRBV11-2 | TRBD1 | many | TGTGCCAGCAGCTCCCGGGACAGGGGGCGCTACGAGCAGTACTTC | CASSSRDRGRYEQYF
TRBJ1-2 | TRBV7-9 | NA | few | TGTGCCAGCAGCTTAGAGCCGTCGGGCTATGGCTACACCTTC | CASSLEPSGYGYTF
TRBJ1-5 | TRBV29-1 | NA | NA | TGCAGCGTCCCTCGCGACTGCAATCAGCCCCAGCATTTT | CSVPRDCNQPQHF
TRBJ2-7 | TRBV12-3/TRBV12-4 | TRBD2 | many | TGTGCCAGCAGTCAACAACTAGCGGGAGGCCCCGAGCAGTACTTC | CASSQQLAGGPEQYF
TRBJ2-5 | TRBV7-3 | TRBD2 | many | TGTGCCAGCAGCCGCTTTGGGACGGGAGCGGGGGAGACCCAGTACTTC | CASSRFGTGAGETQYF
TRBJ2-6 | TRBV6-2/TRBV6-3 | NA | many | TGTGCCAGCAGTTACTCGACATCGAACGGCGTCCTTTCTGGGGCCAACGTCCTGACTTTC | CASSYSTSNGVLSGANVLTF
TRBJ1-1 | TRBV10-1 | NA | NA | TGCGCCAGCAGCGAAAATCGGGGGGAGAGGCCTGAAGCTTTCTTT | CASSENRGERPEAFF
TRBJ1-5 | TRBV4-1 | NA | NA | TGCGCCAGCAGCCAAGAGGCTACAGCCCGCGGGCCCCAGCATTTT | CASSQEATARGPQHF
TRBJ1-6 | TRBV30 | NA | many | TGTGCCTGGAGTGACCGCGTCGGTAATTCACCCCTCCACTTT | CAWSDRVGNSPLHF
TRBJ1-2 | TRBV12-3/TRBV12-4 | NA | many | TGTGCCATCACAGGGCAGTCCTATGGCTACACCTTC | CAITGQSYGYTF
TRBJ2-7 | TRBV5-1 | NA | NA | TGCGCCAGCAGCTTGGGGCACTACGAGCAGTACTTC | CASSLGHYEQYF
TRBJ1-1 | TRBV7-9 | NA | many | TGTGCCAGCAGCTTACAGGATCGGCGTAGCACTGAAGCTTTCTTT | CASSLQDRRSTEAFF
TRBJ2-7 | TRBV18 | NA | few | TGTGCCAGCTCACCGGAACAGGGTTCTTCGGGCGAGCAGTACTTC | CASSPEQGSSGEQYF
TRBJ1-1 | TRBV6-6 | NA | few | TGTGCCAGCAGTTACTCACGGGAAGCTTTCTTT | CASSYSREAFF